This TCR beta chain comes out of a study of blood T cell repertoires in COVID-19. TCRdb's copy holds only in-frame clones and misses some; the assay was immunoSEQ multiplex PCR. The profile covers over 85,000 clones, with around 82% appearing a single time and 16% taken by the ten largest. This receptor was obtained from a woman aged 55-70 years with acute or convalescent COVID-19. Sequencing was carried out using peripheral blood.

In DNA form, the CDR3 reads TGTGCCAGCAGCCAGGCTAGCGGGCTCCAAGAGACCCAGTACTTC. Translation: CASSQASGLQETQYF. V and J are TRBV3-1 (or the pseudogene TRBV3-2) and TRBJ2-5, with 8 nucleotides matching TRBD2. Losses at the gene ends were 3 bases for V and 1 base for J; bases not matched to a gene: 4. Germline lookup yields CDR1 LGHDT and CDR2 YNNKEL (reference sequence). The CDR3 is 15 residues long.